The 9 T cell receptor beta chains below all came from one sample that was sequenced in a study of blood T cells in healthy people across ages. Primers used in a second PCR of roughly 6 to 11 cycles were a sample-barcoded 5' primer and a J-beta primer mix. TCRdb reanalysed the 5' RACE reads using MiXCR and keeps one entry per CDR3 protein. The sample has around 650,000 distinct CDR3 sequences; around two fifths are singletons. Sequenced sample: blood. These receptors all come from an elderly man in good health.

The chain combines TRBV4-3 with TRBJ2-5; TRBD2 is a possible D gene (5 bases). CDR1 and CDR2 from the germline V gene are LGHNA and YSLEER. The V end was cut by 3 bases, the J end by 0 bases, with 11 bases between. This CDR3 comprises 15 residues. The CDR3 coding sequence is TGCGCCAGCAGCCAGGGAGACACAGACCAAGAGACCCAGTACTTC. Amino acid sequence: CASSQGDTDQETQYF.

This clonotype was seen more than once but under ten times. With a much larger clone just one base away, this may be a read error. The chain has TRBV11-3 and TRBJ2-5; tentatively, D is TRBD2 (6 bases). Germline V lookup: CDR1 SGHNT, CDR2 YENEEA. The V gene lost 5 bases and the J gene lost 3 bases, with 10 bases spanning the gap. The CDR3 has 13 residues. The CDR3 nucleotides are TGTGCCAGCAGCGTACTAGCTGAAGAGACCCAGTACTTC. It is translated as CASSVLAEETQYF.

The rearrangement links TRBV24-1 to TRBJ1-5; D unresolved. Trimming removed 11 bases from V and 4 bases from J, with 14 bases in between. The CDR3 loop spans 13 amino acids. The germline V gene has CDR1 KGHDR and CDR2 SFDVKD. CDR3 loop: CAMPETTNQPQHF. The CDR3 coding sequence is TGTGCCATGCCGGAGACAACGAATCAGCCCCAGCATTTT.

The chain combines TRBV10-3 with TRBJ2-7, with D perhaps assigned TRBD1 or TRBD2 (5 bases each). The germline V gene encodes CDR1 ENHRY and CDR2 SYGVKD. The CDR3 has 15 residues. V lost 0 bases to trimming and J lost 3 bases, with 12 bases between them. The CDR3 DNA follows: TGTGCCATCAGTGAGTCAGAGTCGGGACGCTACGAGCAGTACTTC. The encoded protein is CAISESESGRYEQYF.

The chain recombines TRBV28 with TRBJ2-7, with D perhaps TRBD1 or TRBD2 (6 bases each). Per germline, CDR1 MDHEN and CDR2 SYDVKM. Trimming left V 4 bases short and J 1 base short, with 26 bases between. CDR3 size: 19 residues. Written as DNA, the CDR3 is TGTGCCAGCAGTTCCGCTCGGCCACCCGGGGGCCGATCTTCCTACGAGCAGTACTTC. Amino acids: CASSSARPPGGRSSYEQYF.

This clonotype was detected ten times or more. The chain carries TRBV4-3 and TRBJ2-7, with TRBD2 as a possible D gene (5 bases). The V gene lost 2 bases and the J gene lost 4 bases, with 12 bases spanning the gap. The CDR3 extends over 14 amino acids. Looked up from germline, CDR1 is LGHNA and CDR2 is YSLEER. The CDR3 DNA reads as TGCGCCAGCAGCCAAAACCGGGGAAGTTACGAGCAGTACTTC. This gives the protein CASSQNRGSYEQYF.

In this sample, this clonotype turned up a few times. The chain employs TRBV5-5 and TRBJ2-1; D is possibly TRBD2 (6 bases). V was cut by 4 bases and J by 9 bases, with 17 bases left in between. The CDR3 runs to 14 residues. From germline, CDR1 is SGHKS and CDR2 YYEKEE (reference sequence). CDR3 sequence: CASSPGLVNSEQFF. In DNA, the CDR3 is TGTGCCAGCAGCCCGGGACTGGTTAATAGTGAGCAGTTCTTC.

This clonotype has just a few counts. The CDR3 is CASSPSDRGGSPLHF. CDR3 nucleotides: TGTGCCAGCAGCCCCTCGGACAGGGGTGGTTCACCCCTCCACTTT. The J gene is TRBJ1-6, the V gene TRBV7-9, with 9 bases matching TRBD1. Germline CDR1 SEHNR, CDR2 FQNEAQ (reference sequence). The trim removed 5 bases at V and 9 bases at J, leaving 8 bases unmatched. The CDR3 totals 15 residues.

As for this clonotype: Just one base apart from a much larger clone, this may be a read error. This sequence joins TRBV2 and TRBJ2-1; 9 bases line up with TRBD1. The closer fit of TRBJ2-7 to the DNA end suggests the J call may be wrong. This CDR3 region has 15 residues. Per the germline V gene, CDR1 is SNHLY and CDR2 is FYNNEI. CDR3 in amino acids: CASRHRDRDYNEQYF. CDR3 DNA: TGTGCCAGCAGGCACCGGGACAGGGACTACAATGAGCAGTACTTC.